Below, one T cell receptor beta chain is given with its context. Its antigen has not been determined. An end of the junction differs from the germline gene, which may be a read error. There are 14 amino acids in the CDR3, from cysteine to phenylalanine inclusive. Only the CDR3 region is kept as DNA, spanning 42 bases read in frame from base 1. This entry comes from a study of blood T cells in healthy people across ages (dated by TCRdb to the mid-2010s). Regarding the research as a whole: Template switching captured roughly one uniquely barcoded TCR beta cDNA molecule per two T cells in model experiments. To track age-related changes in TCR beta repertoire diversity, the study relied on deep sequencing normalized with unique cDNA molecular identifiers. Donors were grouped into four age groups: young (average 16 years), middle-aged (less than 40), aged (about 60) and long-lived (about 82). To avoid experimental bias, donors of different ages were randomly spread across the sequencing lanes. Two additional independent replicas of 1 million unique cDNA reads from the same blood draw were analyzed for two donors (one aged 18 to 30 and one aged 80 or older). The study at large found these results: Estimates of total diversity from one million sequenced T cells were regarded as lower bounds and underestimates. Observed TCR beta diversity per million T cells fell roughly linearly with age, and a significant reduction was already apparent by age about 36. Compared with the aged group, the long-lived group had more naive CD4+ T cells, fewer expanded clones and increased TCR diversity, a pattern suggesting age selection. There was a strong correlation between observed TCR beta diversity and the percentage of naive T cells measured by flow cytometry. The CMV infection status of donors was not known, potentially confounding age-related changes in expanded clonotypes. Since profiling was done on bulk unsorted PBMCs, naive and antigen-experienced compartments could not be conclusively compared.

Systemically healthy Caucasian individuals from Russia, around 38 in total and aged roughly 6 to 100 years, were included as donors. Each donor gave about 10 milliliters of peripheral blood, drawn into EDTA-treated Vacutainer tubes. Ficoll-Paque density-gradient centrifugation was used to isolate PBMCs, with at least 7 million per sample. Trizol reagent was used to extract total RNA from the PBMCs, yielding at least 5 micrograms per sample. Naive CD45RAhigh/CD27high T cell percentages were measured by flow cytometry on a PBMC aliquot from every donor. The library was produced with 5' RACE. TCRdb shows the sequencer as Illumina HiSeq 2500. A second roughly 7 to 11 cycle PCR used a sample-barcoded 5' primer and a J-beta primer mix. A template-switch 5' adaptor carrying 12 random nucleotides introduced a unique molecular identifier onto each TCR beta cDNA molecule. Each sample yielded at least 2.5 million CDR3-containing paired-end reads. First-strand cDNA synthesis was performed from all RNA using the Mint cDNA synthesis kit, with priming by a TRBC-specific oligonucleotide. All cDNA was treated with uracil-DNA glycosylase and then went through a first 18-cycle PCR with the universal primers M1SS and BC2_uni_R. As for the authors' bioinformatics: Each sample was normalized by randomly selecting 1 million high-quality reads, each carrying a distinct molecular identifier. Reads with shared molecular identifiers were discarded instead of being binned into consensus sequences. MiTCR, with a Q25 quality threshold and the strictest error-elimination algorithm, was used for CDR3 identification, clonotype clustering and error correction. A nonparametric unseen species model with Euler transformation was used to estimate lower-bound total TCR beta diversity. Using fastp trimming at Q25 and MiXCR clonotype assembly, TCRdb reanalyzed the public sequencing data and kept in-frame beta chains. Merged by CDR3 protein, the rows form single entries marked with the most common genes and DNA. The V and J calls here are based on TCRdb, not the publication. The sample data list about 650,000 distinct CDR3 sequences, and 32% of these were observed just once. 15% to 19% of the sample is held by the ten biggest clonotypes.

The sequence came from a woman aged 80 or over in good health. Donor details come from another sample of the same person, matched by shared clones. Source material: blood. The V and J genes are TRBV12-3 or TRBV12-4 and TRBJ2-3, and TRBD2 aligns with 7 junction nucleotides. The DNA is TGTGCCAGCAGTCAACTAGCGAGAGCAGATGCGCAGTATTTT. This yields the protein CASSQLARADAQYF.